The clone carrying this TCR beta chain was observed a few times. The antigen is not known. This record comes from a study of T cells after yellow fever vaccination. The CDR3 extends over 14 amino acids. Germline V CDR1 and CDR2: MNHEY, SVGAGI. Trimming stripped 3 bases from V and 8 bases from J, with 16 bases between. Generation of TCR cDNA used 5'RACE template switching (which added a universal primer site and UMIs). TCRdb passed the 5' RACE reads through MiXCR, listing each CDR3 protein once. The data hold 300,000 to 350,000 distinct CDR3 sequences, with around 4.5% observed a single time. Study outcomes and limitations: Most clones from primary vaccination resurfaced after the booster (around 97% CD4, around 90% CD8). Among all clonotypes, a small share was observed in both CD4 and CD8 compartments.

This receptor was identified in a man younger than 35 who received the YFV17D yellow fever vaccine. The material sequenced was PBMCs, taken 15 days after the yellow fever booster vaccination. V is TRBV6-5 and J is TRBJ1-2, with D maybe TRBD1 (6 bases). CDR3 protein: CASSYGRRGGGYTF. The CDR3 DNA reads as TGTGCCAGCAGTTATGGTCGCAGGGGAGGGGGCTACACCTTC.